A selection of T cell receptor beta chains follows, all from one sample in a study of STAT5B mutations in CD4+ large granular lymphocyte leukemia. Clones were read by immunoSEQ multiplex PCR, and TCRdb kept only the in-frame ones, dropping some. The data hold roughly 41,000 clones, with 75% to 85% observed a single time. The sample consisted of CD4+ T cells from blood buffy coats. These receptors were obtained from a human donor in good health. Both conserved end residues are part of each CDR3. A D gene is named only where the DNA matches it firmly. For some rows the clone size is stated as once, few or many, or as a class when expanded; others skip it.

TRBV5-1	TRBD2	TRBJ2-1	-	TGCGCCAGCAAGCGGGAGTTGTCCTACAATGAGCAGTTCTTC	CASKRELSYNEQFF
TRBV10-3	-	TRBJ2-5	once	TGTGCCATCAGTGTCGGGACGGTGGAGACCCAGTACTTC	CAISVGTVETQYF
TRBV5-1	TRBD1	TRBJ1-1	few	TGCGCCAGCGGACACAGGGGTTACACTGAAGCTTTCTTT	CASGHRGYTEAFF
TRBV5-6	-	TRBJ2-3	-	TGTGCCAGCAGTCGGGCGGGACTTGTCACAGATACGCAGTATTTT	CASSRAGLVTDTQYF
TRBV4-2	-	TRBJ2-6	-	TGTGCCAGCAGCCCCGATTGGGCAAACTCTGGGGCCAACGTCCTGACTTTC	CASSPDWANSGANVLTF
TRBV27	TRBD1	TRBJ1-2	-	TGTGCCAGCAGCACAGGGGGCTATGGCTACACCTTC	CASSTGGYGYTF
TRBV4-2	TRBD1	TRBJ1-3	-	TGTGCCAGCAGCCAAGACCCGGGACAGTACGTAAACACCATATATTTT	CASSQDPGQYVNTIYF
TRBV5-6	-	TRBJ1-5	-	TGTGCCAGCAGCTTGGCGGGGGGCCAGCCCCAGCATTTT	CASSLAGGQPQHF
TRBV7-9	TRBD1	TRBJ2-1	-	TGTGCCAGCAGCCAGAGGGACAGGGACAATGAGCAGTTCTTC	CASSQRDRDNEQFF
TRBV15	-	TRBJ2-1	-	TGTGCCACCAGCAGAGATGAGCTTGGACTCCGCTCCTACAATGAGCAGTTCTTC	CATSRDELGLRSYNEQFF
TRBV5-1	TRBD1	TRBJ2-7	-	TGCGCCAGCAGCTTTCTTCCCCTGGACAGGGTTCGAGAGCAGTACTTC	CASSFLPLDRVREQYF
TRBV25-1	-	TRBJ2-1	-	TGTGCCAGCAGGTGGCGGGCCCTCGATGAGCAGTTCTTC	CASRWRALDEQFF
TRBV21-1	-	TRBJ2-6	-	TGTGCCAGCAGCAAAGTTCCCTCTGGGGCCAACGTCCTGACTTTC	CASSKVPSGANVLTF
TRBV5-4	-	TRBJ2-5	-	TGTGCCAGCAGCTTCCAAGAGACCCAGTACTTC	CASSFQETQYF
TRBV2	TRBD1	TRBJ2-7	-	TGTGCCAGCAGTGTCACAGGGGTCACCTACGAGCAGTACTTC	CASSVTGVTYEQYF
TRBV18	-	TRBJ2-5	-	TGTGCCAGCTCACCACTGGTAGGCCGCAAAGAGACCCAGTACTTC	CASSPLVGRKETQYF
TRBV5-4	-	TRBJ2-3	-	TGTGCCAGCAGCGGGGCCGATAGCACAGATACGCAGTATTTT	CASSGADSTDTQYF